This entry is about one TCR beta chain. What it binds is not known. The data stem from a study of T cell repertoires in cytomegalovirus infection. Study-level background: Use of recently identified HLA-C-restricted and well-studied HLA-B-restricted CMV epitopes was part of the study. Carrying CMV and the relevant HLA type showed in public TCR beta signatures. The study, taken as a whole, reports: HLA-C-restricted, CMV-specific TCR beta clonotypes were dominant ex vivo.

TCRdb reprocessed the reads via MiXCR and lists one record per CDR3 protein. Here the sample spans 200,000 or so distinct CDR3 sequences, roughly 34% being singletons. This CDR3 comprises 15 residues. V dropped 2 bases and J dropped 7 bases, with 17 bases sitting between them. CDR1 and CDR2 (germline): MNHEY, SVGAGI. The V gene is TRBV6-5, the J gene TRBJ1-1; possible D gene TRBD1, 5 bases. The receptor was derived from a human donor in good health (CMV status not recorded). Some clones in this sample may be carry-over from other donors' samples. Sequenced material: CD8+ T cells from cultured PBMCs, taken from culture after CMV antigen stimulation. The CDR3 sequence: CASSYEVPGNIEAFF. The CDR3 region has the DNA TGTGCCAGCAGTTACGAAGTGCCAGGGAATATTGAAGCTTTCTTT.